This T cell receptor beta chain appears in the sequencing data of a study of identical twins. Study outcomes and limitations: Out-of-frame alpha sequences shared by twins were enriched for low generation probability. Zero-insertion results could be subject to partial confounding by invariant MAIT and iNKT cells.

Turning to this clonotype: Its specificity is not known.

Each CDR3 protein gets one entry after TCRdb re-called the 5' RACE reads with MiXCR. Seen here are 450,000 or so distinct CDR3 sequences, roughly 24% observed once, and the top ten hold about 2.7%. Only healthy Caucasians were included as donors. Germline V gene sequence: CDR1 DFQATT, CDR2 SNEGSKA (reference sequence). The CDR3 covers 17 residues. The V segment lost 0 bases and the J segment 4 bases; nucleotides outside the gene matches: 10. These same data were also listed under a study on T cells expressing NK-cell markers. That publication notes: Topping the CD3+CD56-NKG2C+ fraction as well were these clonotypes, in a handful of donors.

The sample was CD4+ T cells sorted from blood. The receptor's source is a woman under 30 in good health. The chain links TRBV20-1 to TRBJ2-1; 9 positions match TRBD2. CDR3 in DNA: TGCAGTGCTAGAGATTCGAGTAGCGGGGGCTCATACAATGAGCAGTTCTTC. The encoded protein is CSARDSSSGGSYNEQFF.